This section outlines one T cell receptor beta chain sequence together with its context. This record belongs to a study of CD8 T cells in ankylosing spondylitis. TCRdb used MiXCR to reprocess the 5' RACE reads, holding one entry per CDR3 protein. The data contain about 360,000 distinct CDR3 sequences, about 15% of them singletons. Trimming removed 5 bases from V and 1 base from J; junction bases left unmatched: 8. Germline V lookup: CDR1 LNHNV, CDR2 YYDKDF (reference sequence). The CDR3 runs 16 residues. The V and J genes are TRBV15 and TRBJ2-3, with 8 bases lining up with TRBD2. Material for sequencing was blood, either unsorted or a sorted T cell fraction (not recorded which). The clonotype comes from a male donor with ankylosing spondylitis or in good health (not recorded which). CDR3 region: CATSPRGRLGTDTQYF. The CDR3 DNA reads TGTGCCACCAGCCCCCGCGGGAGGTTGGGCACAGATACGCAGTATTTT.